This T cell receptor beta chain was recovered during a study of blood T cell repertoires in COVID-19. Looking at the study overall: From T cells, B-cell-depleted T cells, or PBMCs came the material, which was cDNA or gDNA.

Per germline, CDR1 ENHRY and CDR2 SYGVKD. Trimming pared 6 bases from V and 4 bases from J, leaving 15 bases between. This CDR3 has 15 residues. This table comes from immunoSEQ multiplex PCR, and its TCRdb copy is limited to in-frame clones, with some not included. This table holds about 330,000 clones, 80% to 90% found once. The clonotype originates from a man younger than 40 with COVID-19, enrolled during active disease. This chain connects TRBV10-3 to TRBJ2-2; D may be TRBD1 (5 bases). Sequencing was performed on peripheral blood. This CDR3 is CAIRSTGLGTGELFF. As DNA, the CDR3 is TGTGCCATCAGAAGCACAGGCCTGGGCACCGGGGAGCTGTTTTTT.